The T cell receptor beta chain under discussion was sequenced for a study of blood T cell repertoires in COVID-19. Turning to the study itself: Sources were T cells, B-cell-depleted T cells, or PBMCs; the material itself was cDNA or gDNA.

CDR3 length equals 13 residues. The junction had 3 bases not matched to a gene; V was cut back by 4 bases and J by 8 bases. Germline CDR1 and CDR2: KGHSH and LQKENI. Clones were sequenced by immunoSEQ multiplex PCR, and TCRdb holds only the in-frame ones, with some missing. The repertoire holds 110,000 to 150,000 clones, with around 86% as singletons. This chain uses TRBV18 with TRBJ2-1; 9 bases are shared with TRBD1. Input material: PBMCs or T cells enriched from blood (not recorded which). This receptor was taken from a man between 60 and 75 years old who had recovered from COVID-19. The CDR3 coding sequence is TGTGCCAGCTCACGGGACAGGGAGGATGAGCAGTTCTTC. It encodes CASSRDREDEQFF.